The source of this TCR beta chain is a study of blood T cell repertoires in COVID-19. Authors' processing steps: Using reference gene primer amplification, nucleated cell counts were estimated. Profiling relied on immunoSEQ multiplex PCR, and the TCRdb table lists in-frame clones only, not all of them. The DNA was the basis for D and trimming; V, J and clone size are from that table. The sample holds nearly 200,000 clones, 85% seen once. Seattle-derived patients entered the study during active infection and were followed longitudinally. Germline lookup yields CDR1 LGHNA and CDR2 YNFKEQ. The CDR3 is made up of 16 amino acids. Trimming took off 0 bases at V and 7 bases at J, with 19 bases between the two ends.

Sequenced: peripheral blood. V and J are TRBV4-2 and TRBJ2-7; D is possibly TRBD1 (5 bases). This TCR was recovered from a man in his sixties with COVID-19, enrolled during active disease. For the CDR3, the DNA is TGTGCCAGCAGCCAAGATTTGACAGTCAAACCCCTGGAGCAGTACTTC. Translating gives CASSQDLTVKPLEQYF.